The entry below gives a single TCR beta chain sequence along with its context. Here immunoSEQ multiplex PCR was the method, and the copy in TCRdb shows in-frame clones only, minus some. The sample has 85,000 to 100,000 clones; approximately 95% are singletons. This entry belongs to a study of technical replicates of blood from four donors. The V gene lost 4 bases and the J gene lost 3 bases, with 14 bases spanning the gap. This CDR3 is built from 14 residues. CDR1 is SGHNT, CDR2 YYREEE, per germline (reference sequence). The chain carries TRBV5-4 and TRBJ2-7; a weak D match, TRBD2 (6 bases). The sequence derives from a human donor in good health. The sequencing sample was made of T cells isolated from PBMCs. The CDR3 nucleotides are TGTGCCAGCAGCCCCCGGGGAGGTGACTACGAGCAGTACTTC. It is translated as CASSPRGGDYEQYF.